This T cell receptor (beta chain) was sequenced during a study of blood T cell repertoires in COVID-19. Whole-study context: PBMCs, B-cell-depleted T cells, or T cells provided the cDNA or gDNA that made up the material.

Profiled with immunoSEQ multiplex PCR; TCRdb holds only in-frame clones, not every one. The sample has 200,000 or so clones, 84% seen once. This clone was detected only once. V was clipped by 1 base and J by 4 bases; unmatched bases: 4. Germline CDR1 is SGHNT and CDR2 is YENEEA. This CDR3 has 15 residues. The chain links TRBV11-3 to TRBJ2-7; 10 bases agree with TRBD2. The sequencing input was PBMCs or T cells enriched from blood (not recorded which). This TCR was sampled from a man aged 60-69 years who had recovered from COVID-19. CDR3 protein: CASSLVAGGMYEQYF. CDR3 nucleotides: TGTGCCAGCAGCTTAGTAGCGGGGGGTATGTACGAGCAGTACTTC.